This is a list of T cell receptor beta chains from one sample in a study of blood T cell repertoires in COVID-19. Generated by immunoSEQ multiplex PCR, the TCRdb table keeps only in-frame clones and is missing some. Of 450,000 to 600,000 clones listed, about 90% are singletons. Sequencing was performed on PBMCs or T cells enriched from blood (not recorded which). These receptors came from a woman aged 18 to 35 who had recovered from COVID-19. Each CDR3 is given with its conserved first and last residue. The order of the fields is V gene, J gene, D gene, CDR3 length, clone size, CDR3 DNA, CDR3 protein. D genes are given only for firm matches. The size field is filled for only some rows; it gives once, few, many or a size class.

TRBV5-1	TRBJ2-7	NA	13	NA	TGCGCCAGCAGCCCGGACAGAGCCGACGAGCAGTACTTC	CASSPDRADEQYF
TRBV2	TRBJ2-5	NA	14	few	TGTGCCAGCAGTGAAACAGGGCTCCAAGAGACCCAGTACTTC	CASSETGLQETQYF
TRBV6-6	TRBJ2-1	TRBD1	17	NA	TGTGCCAGCAGTCCCCGGGACAGGGGGATGGGGATCAATGAGCAGTTCTTC	CASSPRDRGMGINEQFF
TRBV19	TRBJ2-2	TRBD1	14	once	TGTGCCAGTAGTAGCCAGGGGGTGACCGGGGAGCTGTTTTTT	CASSSQGVTGELFF
TRBV10-1	TRBJ1-1	NA	15	NA	TGCGCCAGCAGTGAGTCGAGGGGGTTCGGCACTGAAGCTTTCTTT	CASSESRGFGTEAFF
TRBV18	TRBJ1-2	NA	15	NA	TGTGCCAGCTCACCACCGGTGGACAGCCGCTTGGGCTACACCTTC	CASSPPVDSRLGYTF
TRBV5-6	TRBJ2-5	NA	12	NA	TGTGCCAGCAGCTCCGTCCGGGAGACCCAGTACTTC	CASSSVRETQYF
TRBV5-1	TRBJ1-1	NA	14	NA	TGCGCCAGCGGAAGGGGCGACCTGAACACTGAAGCTTTCTTT	CASGRGDLNTEAFF
TRBV7-2	TRBJ1-1	NA	14	NA	TGTGCCAGCAGCTTAGATGGGGGCACCACTGAAGCTTTCTTT	CASSLDGGTTEAFF
TRBV4-1	TRBJ1-4	NA	16	NA	TGCGCCAGCAGCCACGGAGACGGTGCAACTAATGAAAAACTGTTTTTT	CASSHGDGATNEKLFF
TRBV5-1	TRBJ1-4	NA	14	NA	TGCGCCAGCAGCTTGAACAGCGGAGGTGAAAAACTGTTTTTT	CASSLNSGGEKLFF
TRBV30	TRBJ1-4	NA	13	NA	TGTGCCTGCCCGACAGTTCGAAATGAAAAACTGTTTTTT	CACPTVRNEKLFF
TRBV7-9	TRBJ2-7	TRBD1	15	NA	TGTGCCAGCAGCTTAGCCAAAACAGGGGGCTACGAGCAGTACTTC	CASSLAKTGGYEQYF
TRBV5-4	TRBJ2-3	NA	14	NA	TGTGCCAGCAGCCCCGGAGGACGCACAGATACGCAGTATTTT	CASSPGGRTDTQYF
TRBV24-1	TRBJ2-3	NA	13	NA	TGTGCCACCAGTGGCGACTCCACAGATACGCAGTATTTT	CATSGDSTDTQYF
TRBV5-1	TRBJ2-3	TRBD1	18	NA	TGCGCCAGCAGAAAGATAACAGGGGGCGCTGGTAGCACAGATACGCAGTATTTT	CASRKITGGAGSTDTQYF
TRBV9	TRBJ2-2	NA	16	NA	TGTGCCAGCAGCGTAGCCTCCTGGACAAACACCGGGGAGCTGTTTTTT	CASSVASWTNTGELFF
TRBV30	TRBJ1-5	NA	13	NA	TGTGCCTGGAGTTTGGGGACAAAAGGGGCCCAGCATTTT	CAWSLGTKGAQHF
TRBV5-1	TRBJ1-1	NA	16	NA	TGCGCCAGCAGCCGTTCGACAGGCCTGACCAGCACTGAAGCTTTCTTT	CASSRSTGLTSTEAFF
TRBV18	TRBJ1-1	NA	15	NA	TGTGCCAGCTCACCTGGGTCCGAGCAGGGCATCGAAGCTTTCTTT	CASSPGSEQGIEAFF
TRBV2	TRBJ1-1	NA	11	NA	TGTGCCAGCAGTCTAGGGGCTGAAGCTTTCTTT	CASSLGAEAFF
TRBV19	TRBJ1-4	NA	13	many	TGTGCCAGTAGTGAACAGATTCTTGAAAAACTGTTTTTT	CASSEQILEKLFF
TRBV20-1	TRBJ2-7	TRBD1	15	NA	TGCAGTGCTAGTGACGGGACAGGGGGCGACTACGAGCAGTACTTC	CSASDGTGGDYEQYF
TRBV6-5	TRBJ2-1	TRBD2	12	NA	TGTGCCAGCAGTCGACTAGCGGAGGAGCAGTTCTTC	CASSRLAEEQFF
TRBV19	TRBJ1-1	NA	15	NA	TGTGCCAGTAGTATAGCGCGACTGATGAACACTGAAGCTTTCTTT	CASSIARLMNTEAFF
TRBV2	TRBJ1-6	TRBD1	15	once	TGTGCCATCTACGGACAGGGCCCCTATAATTCACCCCTCCACTTT	CAIYGQGPYNSPLHF
TRBV9	TRBJ1-4	NA	15	NA	TGTGCCAGCAGCGTAGCGGGAGGCCTTGATGAAAAACTGTTTTTT	CASSVAGGLDEKLFF
TRBV6-1	TRBJ2-2	TRBD1	16	NA	TGTGCCAGCAGTGGAAACAGGGGCCTCCTGGCCGGGGAGCTGTTTTTT	CASSGNRGLLAGELFF
TRBV5-6	TRBJ2-3	NA	15	NA	TGTGCCAGCAGCTTGACGGATGGAGGGGCAGATACGCAGTATTTT	CASSLTDGGADTQYF
TRBV2	TRBJ2-1	NA	13	once	TGTGCCAGCCGGGACTCATCCTACAATGAGCAGTTCTTC	CASRDSSYNEQFF
TRBV12-3/TRBV12-4	TRBJ1-1	NA	11	few	TGTGCCAGCAGTTTAAACAGGGAAGCTTTCTTT	CASSLNREAFF
TRBV13	TRBJ2-7	NA	12	NA	TGTGCCAGCAGCTTTGGAGGCTACGAGCAGTACTTC	CASSFGGYEQYF
TRBV3-1/TRBV3-2	TRBJ1-2	NA	15	NA	TGTGCCAGCAGCCAAGAGAGGGTGAGGAAGTATGGCTACACCTTC	CASSQERVRKYGYTF
TRBV3-1/TRBV3-2	TRBJ1-6	NA	15	NA	TGTGCCAGCAGCGATCGCGGGCAGAATAATTCACCCCTCCACTTT	CASSDRGQNNSPLHF
TRBV15	TRBJ1-4	NA	14	NA	TGTGCCACCAGCAGAGGATCTAGGAATGAAAAACTGTTTTTT	CATSRGSRNEKLFF
TRBV18	TRBJ2-5	TRBD1	15	NA	TGTGCCAGCTCACCAACCAGGACAGGGAGGGAGACCCAGTACTTC	CASSPTRTGRETQYF